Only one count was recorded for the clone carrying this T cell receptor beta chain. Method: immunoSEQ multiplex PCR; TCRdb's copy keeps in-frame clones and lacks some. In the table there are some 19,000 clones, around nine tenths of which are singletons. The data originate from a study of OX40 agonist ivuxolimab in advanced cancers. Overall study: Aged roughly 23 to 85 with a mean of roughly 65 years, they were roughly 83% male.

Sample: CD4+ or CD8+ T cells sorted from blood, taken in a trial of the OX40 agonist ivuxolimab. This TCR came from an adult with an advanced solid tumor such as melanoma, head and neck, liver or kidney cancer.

The CDR3, as DNA: TGTGCCAGTAGTATCTGGCAGGGGGGGGAAAACATTCAGTACTTC. Translating it yields CASSIWQGGENIQYF. The chain carries TRBV19 and TRBJ2-4; D is tentatively TRBD1 or TRBD2 (7 bases each). Germline V gene lookup returns CDR1 LNHDA and CDR2 SQIVND (reference sequence). This CDR3 is 15 amino acids long. With 3 bases removed from V and 5 bases from J, the gap between germline ends came to 14 bases.